This note documents a single T cell receptor (beta chain) sequence. The antigen is undetermined. The method was immunoSEQ multiplex PCR; TCRdb's version includes in-frame clones alone and lacks a portion of them. The data hold millions of clones, with about 93% observed a single time. Terminally differentiated effector memory CD45RA+ cells were left out of the naive CD8 fraction, which was CD45RO-negative and positively selected for CCR7. This entry is derived from a study of shared clonotypes between healthy human individuals. Whole-study findings and limits: Owing to a small donor count, the genetic and exposure-history diversity represented was limited. Clonotypes shared by all four sorted-subset donors had higher generation probabilities than non-shared clonotypes.

V gave up 6 bases and J gave up 0 bases, with 18 bases separating them. The CDR3 extends over 17 amino acids. Germline V gives CDR1 MNHEY, CDR2 SMNVEV (reference sequence). Sequenced input: naive CD8+ T cells from PBMCs. This receptor was taken from a man younger than 30 in good health. Some clones in this sample may be carry-over from other donors' samples. The rearrangement links TRBV27 to TRBJ1-3; D not certain. The CDR3 protein is CASSPGWVGSSGNTIYF. The CDR3 DNA sequence: TGTGCCAGCAGCCCCGGGTGGGTCGGGAGCTCTGGAAACACCATATATTTT.